This record looks at one T cell receptor beta chain sequence and its context. Its specificity is not known. How the authors handled the data: ImmunoSEQ gave junction-only sequences without quality scores, so filtering differed. Only in-frame clones appear in the TCRdb table, and some are missing; sequencing was by immunoSEQ multiplex PCR. V, J and clone size are those of that table, while D and trimming were read from the DNA. The sample holds about 2.4 million clones, 90% to 95% seen once. This sample was included in a study of shared clonotypes between healthy human individuals. General study points: Sampling involved blood alone; tissue repertoires likely differ.

The CDR3 length is 16 residues. CDR1 and CDR2 (germline): SGHTA, FQGNSA. J gave up 7 bases and V 7 bases, and 18 bases lay outside the gene matches. The TCR originated in a young man in good health. Some clones in this sample may be carry-over from other donors' samples. This chain uses TRBV7-2 with TRBJ2-7; 8 bases agree with TRBD1. What was sequenced was naive CD4+ T cells from PBMCs. The subset denotes: CD45RA+ positively selected. The DNA for the CDR3 is TGTGCCAGCACCCCTGGGGTGTCGACAGGGGTGGAAGAGCAGTACTTC. It yields the protein CASTPGVSTGVEEQYF.